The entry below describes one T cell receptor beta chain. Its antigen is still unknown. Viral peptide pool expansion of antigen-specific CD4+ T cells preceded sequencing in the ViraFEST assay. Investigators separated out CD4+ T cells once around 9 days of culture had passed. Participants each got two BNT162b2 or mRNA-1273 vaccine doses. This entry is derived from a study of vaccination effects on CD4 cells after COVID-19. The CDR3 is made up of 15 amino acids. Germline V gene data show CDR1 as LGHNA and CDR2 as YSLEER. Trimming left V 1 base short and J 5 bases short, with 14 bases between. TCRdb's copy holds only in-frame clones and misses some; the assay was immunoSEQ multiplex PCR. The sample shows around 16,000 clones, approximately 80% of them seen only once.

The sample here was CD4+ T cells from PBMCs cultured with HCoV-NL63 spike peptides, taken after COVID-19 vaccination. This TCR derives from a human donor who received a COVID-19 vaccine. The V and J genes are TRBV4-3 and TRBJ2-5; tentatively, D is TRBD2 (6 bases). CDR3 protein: CASSQVTRAGETQYF. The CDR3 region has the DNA TGCGCCAGCAGCCAAGTCACCAGGGCGGGGGAGACCCAGTACTTC.